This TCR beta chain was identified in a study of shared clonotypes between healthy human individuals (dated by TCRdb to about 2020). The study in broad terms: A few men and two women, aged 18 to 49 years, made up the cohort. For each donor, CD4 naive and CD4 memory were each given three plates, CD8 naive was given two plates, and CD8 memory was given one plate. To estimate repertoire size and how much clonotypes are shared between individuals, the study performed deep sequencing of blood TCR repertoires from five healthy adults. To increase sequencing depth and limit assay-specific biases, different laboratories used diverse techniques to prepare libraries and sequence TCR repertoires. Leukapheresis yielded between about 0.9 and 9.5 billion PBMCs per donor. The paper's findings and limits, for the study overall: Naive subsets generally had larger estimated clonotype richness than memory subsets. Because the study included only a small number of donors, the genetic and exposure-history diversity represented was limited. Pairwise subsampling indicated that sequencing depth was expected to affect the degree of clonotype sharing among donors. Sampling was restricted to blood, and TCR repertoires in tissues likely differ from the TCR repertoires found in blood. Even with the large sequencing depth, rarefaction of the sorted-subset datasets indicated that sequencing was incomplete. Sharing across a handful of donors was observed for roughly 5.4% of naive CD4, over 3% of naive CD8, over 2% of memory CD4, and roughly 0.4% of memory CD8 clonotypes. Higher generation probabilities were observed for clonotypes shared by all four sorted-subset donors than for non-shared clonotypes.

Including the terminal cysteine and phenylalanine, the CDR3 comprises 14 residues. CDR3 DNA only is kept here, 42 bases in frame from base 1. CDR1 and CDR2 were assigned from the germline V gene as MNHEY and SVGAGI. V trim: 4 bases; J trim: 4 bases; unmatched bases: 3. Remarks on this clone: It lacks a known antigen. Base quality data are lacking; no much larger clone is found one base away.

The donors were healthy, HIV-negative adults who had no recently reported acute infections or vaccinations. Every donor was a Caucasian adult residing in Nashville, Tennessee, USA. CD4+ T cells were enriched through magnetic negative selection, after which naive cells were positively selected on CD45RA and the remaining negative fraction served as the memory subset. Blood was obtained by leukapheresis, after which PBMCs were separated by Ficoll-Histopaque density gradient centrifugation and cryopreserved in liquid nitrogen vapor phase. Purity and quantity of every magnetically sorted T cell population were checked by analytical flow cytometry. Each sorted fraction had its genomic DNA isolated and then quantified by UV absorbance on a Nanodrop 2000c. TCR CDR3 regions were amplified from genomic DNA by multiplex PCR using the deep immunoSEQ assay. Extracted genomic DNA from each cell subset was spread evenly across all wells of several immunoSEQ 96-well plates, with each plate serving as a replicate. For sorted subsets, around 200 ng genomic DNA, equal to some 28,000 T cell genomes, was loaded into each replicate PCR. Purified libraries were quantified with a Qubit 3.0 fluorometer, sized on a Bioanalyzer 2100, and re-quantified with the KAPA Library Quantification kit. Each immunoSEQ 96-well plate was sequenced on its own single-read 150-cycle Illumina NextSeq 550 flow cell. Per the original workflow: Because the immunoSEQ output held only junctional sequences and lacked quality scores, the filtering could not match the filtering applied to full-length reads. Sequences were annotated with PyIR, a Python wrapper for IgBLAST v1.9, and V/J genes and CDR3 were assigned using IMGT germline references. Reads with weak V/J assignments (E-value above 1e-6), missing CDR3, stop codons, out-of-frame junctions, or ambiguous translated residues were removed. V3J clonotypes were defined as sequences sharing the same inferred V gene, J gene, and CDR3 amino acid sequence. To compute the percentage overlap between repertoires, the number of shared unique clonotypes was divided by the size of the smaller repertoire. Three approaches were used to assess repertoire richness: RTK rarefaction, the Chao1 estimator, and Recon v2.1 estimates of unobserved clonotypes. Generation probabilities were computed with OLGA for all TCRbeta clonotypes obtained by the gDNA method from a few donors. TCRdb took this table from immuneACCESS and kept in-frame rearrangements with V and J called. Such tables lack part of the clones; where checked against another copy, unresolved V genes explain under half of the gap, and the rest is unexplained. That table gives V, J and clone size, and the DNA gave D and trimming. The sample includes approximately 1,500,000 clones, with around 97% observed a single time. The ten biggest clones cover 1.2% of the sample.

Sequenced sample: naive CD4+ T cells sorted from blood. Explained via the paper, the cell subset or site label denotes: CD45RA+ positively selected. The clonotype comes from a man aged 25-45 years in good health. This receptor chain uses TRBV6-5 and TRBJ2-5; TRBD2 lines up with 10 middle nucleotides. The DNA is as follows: TGTGCCAGCAGTTCCGGACTAGCGGTAGAGACCCAGTACTTC. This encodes CASSSGLAVETQYF.